This TCR beta chain was recorded in a study of PD-L1 blockade in urothelial cancer. Repertoires were generated with immunoSEQ multiplex PCR, while TCRdb's copy carries only in-frame clones and drops some. The sample records fewer than 50,000 clones, 75% to 95% being singletons. The CDR3 runs 15 residues. The germline V gene has CDR1 SGHRS and CDR2 YFSETQ. V lost 4 bases and J 0 bases, leaving 11 bases between the germline ends. The receptor comes from a man between 65 and 80 years old with urothelial cancer. The input for sequencing was PBMCs, taken around atezolizumab (anti-PD-L1) treatment. The rearrangement uses TRBV5-1 and TRBJ2-1; D unclear. The CDR3 DNA sequence: TGCGCCAGCAGCCTAAGTTCTGGCTCCTACAATGAGCAGTTCTTC. Its protein is CASSLSSGSYNEQFF.